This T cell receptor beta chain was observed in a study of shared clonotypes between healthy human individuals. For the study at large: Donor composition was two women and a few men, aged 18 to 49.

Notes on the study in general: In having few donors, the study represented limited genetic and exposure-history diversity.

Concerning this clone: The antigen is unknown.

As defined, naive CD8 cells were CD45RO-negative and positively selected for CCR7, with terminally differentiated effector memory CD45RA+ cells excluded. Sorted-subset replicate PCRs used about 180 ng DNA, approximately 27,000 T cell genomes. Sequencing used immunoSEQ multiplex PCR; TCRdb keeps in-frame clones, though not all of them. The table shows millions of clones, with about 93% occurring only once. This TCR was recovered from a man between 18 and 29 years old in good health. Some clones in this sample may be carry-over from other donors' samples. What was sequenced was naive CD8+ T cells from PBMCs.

CDR3 sequence reads: CASSQRQAILNTEAFF. In nucleotides, the CDR3 is TGTGCCAGCAGCCAGAGACAGGCGATATTGAACACTGAAGCTTTCTTT. V and J are TRBV14 and TRBJ1-1; the D gene is possibly TRBD1 (6 bases). The length of the CDR3 is 16 residues. Deletions cut 3 bases from V and 0 bases from J, with 14 bases between. CDR1 is SGHDN and CDR2 is FVKESK in the germline V gene.